Detailed here is one T cell receptor beta chain. Germline CDR1 is LNHDA and CDR2 is SQIVND (reference sequence). V lost 5 bases to trimming and J lost 6 bases, with 28 bases between them. This CDR3 has 19 residues. This sample was taken from a study of ipilimumab plus nivolumab after autologous stem cell transplantation. Sequencing was performed with immunoSEQ multiplex PCR; in TCRdb, only in-frame clones are kept and a portion is missing. The table has 40,000 to 45,000 clones, 92% seen once. The sample in question was PBMCs, obtained in a trial of ipilimumab plus nivolumab as post-transplant consolidation. The rearrangement uses TRBV19 and TRBJ2-2; possibly TRBD1 for D (6 bases). The sequence came from a male donor with multiple myeloma. The CDR3 loop is CASSQRWGSGTLAAGELFF. The DNA for the CDR3 is TGTGCCAGTAGTCAACGTTGGGGGTCAGGGACACTGGCAGCCGGGGAGCTGTTTTTT.